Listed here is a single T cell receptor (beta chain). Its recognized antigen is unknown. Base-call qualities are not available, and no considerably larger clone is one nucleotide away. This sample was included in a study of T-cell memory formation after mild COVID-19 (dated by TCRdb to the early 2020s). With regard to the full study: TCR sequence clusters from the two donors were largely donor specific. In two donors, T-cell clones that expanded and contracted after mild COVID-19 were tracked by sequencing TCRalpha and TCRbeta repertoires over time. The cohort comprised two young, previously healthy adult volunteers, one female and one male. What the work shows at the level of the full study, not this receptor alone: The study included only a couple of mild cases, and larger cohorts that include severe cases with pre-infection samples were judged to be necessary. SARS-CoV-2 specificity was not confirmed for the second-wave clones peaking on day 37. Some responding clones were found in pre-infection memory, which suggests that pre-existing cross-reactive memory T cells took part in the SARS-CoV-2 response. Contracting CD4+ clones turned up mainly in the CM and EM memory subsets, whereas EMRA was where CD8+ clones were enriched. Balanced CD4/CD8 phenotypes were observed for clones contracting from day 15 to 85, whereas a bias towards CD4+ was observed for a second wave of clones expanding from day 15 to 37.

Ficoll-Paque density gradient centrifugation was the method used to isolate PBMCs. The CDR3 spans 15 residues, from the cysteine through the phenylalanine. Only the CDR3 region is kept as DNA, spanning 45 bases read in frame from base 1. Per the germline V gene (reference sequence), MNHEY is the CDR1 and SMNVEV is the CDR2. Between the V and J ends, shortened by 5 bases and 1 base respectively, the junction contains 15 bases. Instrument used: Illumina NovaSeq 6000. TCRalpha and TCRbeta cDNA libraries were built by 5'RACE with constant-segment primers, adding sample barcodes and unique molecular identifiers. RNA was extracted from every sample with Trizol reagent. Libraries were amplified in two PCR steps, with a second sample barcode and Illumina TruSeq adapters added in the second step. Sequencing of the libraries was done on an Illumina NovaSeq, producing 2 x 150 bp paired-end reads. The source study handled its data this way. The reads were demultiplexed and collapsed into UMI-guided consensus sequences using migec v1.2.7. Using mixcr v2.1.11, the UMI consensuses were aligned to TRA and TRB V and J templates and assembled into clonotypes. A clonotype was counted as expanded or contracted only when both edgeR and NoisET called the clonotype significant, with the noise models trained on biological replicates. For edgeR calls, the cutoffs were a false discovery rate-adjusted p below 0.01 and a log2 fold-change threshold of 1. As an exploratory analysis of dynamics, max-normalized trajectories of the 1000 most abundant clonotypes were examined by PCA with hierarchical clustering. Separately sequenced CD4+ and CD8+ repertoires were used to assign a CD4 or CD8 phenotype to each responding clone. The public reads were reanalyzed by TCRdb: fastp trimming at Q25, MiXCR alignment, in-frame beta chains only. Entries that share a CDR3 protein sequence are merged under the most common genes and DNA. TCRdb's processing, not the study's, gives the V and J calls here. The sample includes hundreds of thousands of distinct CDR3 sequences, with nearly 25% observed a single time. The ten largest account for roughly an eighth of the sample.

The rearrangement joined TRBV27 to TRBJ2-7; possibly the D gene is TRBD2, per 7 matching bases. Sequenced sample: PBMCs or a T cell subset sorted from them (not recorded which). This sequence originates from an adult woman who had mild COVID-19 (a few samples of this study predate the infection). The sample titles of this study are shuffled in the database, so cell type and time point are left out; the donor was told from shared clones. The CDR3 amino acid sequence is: CASSKFEGGSYEQYF. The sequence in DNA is TGTGCCAGCAGTAAGTTCGAGGGGGGGTCCTACGAGCAGTACTTC.